A selection of T cell receptor beta chains follows, all from one sample in a study of blood T cells in healthy people across ages. TCRdb reprocessed the 5' RACE reads via MiXCR and lists one record per CDR3 protein. The sample contains more than 550,000 distinct CDR3 sequences, about 24% of which appear only once. Material for sequencing was blood. The receptors were gathered from a man between 65 and 85 years old in good health. Both conserved end residues are part of each CDR3. The D gene is left open where the match is weak. Not all rows give a size; the values are once, few, many and, for expanded clones, a class.

CATSRQSPTGELFF	TGTGCCACCTCAAGACAGTCCCCCACCGGGGAGCTGTTTTTT	TRBV11-2	.	.	TRBJ2-2
CSAEQEAINYDYTF	TGCAGCGCCGAACAGGAGGCGATTAACTATGACTACACCTTC	TRBV29-1	few	.	TRBJ1-2
CASSYFVNTEAFF	TGTGCCAGCAGTTACTTCGTGAACACTGAAGCTTTCTTT	TRBV6-5	few	.	TRBJ1-1
CATSERTGRVTDTQYF	TGTGCCACCAGTGAGAGGACAGGGAGAGTAACAGATACGCAGTATTTT	TRBV24-1	few	TRBD1	TRBJ2-3
CSGHARATGELFF	TGCAGCGGTCATGCCAGGGCGACCGGGGAGCTGTTTTTT	TRBV29-1	.	.	TRBJ2-2
CSAEWTEAYEQYF	TGCAGTGCCGAGTGGACCGAAGCCTACGAGCAGTACTTC	TRBV20-1	many	.	TRBJ2-7
CASSLGGVTDTQYF	TGTGCCAGCAGTTTAGGCGGGGTTACAGATACGCAGTATTTT	TRBV28	many	.	TRBJ2-3
CASSFSPGQGALEQYF	TGTGCCAGCAGTTTCTCTCCGGGACAGGGGGCACTCGAGCAGTACTTC	TRBV7-9	.	TRBD1	TRBJ2-7
CASSLRTSVTGYTQYF	TGTGCCAGCAGCCTAAGGACCTCAGTCACGGGATATACGCAGTATTTT	TRBV7-2	few	.	TRBJ2-3
CATSDWGHRNEQFF	TGTGCCACCAGTGATTGGGGACACCGTAATGAGCAGTTCTTC	TRBV24-1	.	.	TRBJ2-1
CASSSWGAGVANIQYF	TGTGCCAGCAGCTCCTGGGGAGCGGGAGTTGCAAACATTCAGTACTTC	TRBV7-9	.	TRBD2	TRBJ2-4
CSARGQGYGGYTF	TGCAGTGCCCGAGGACAGGGATATGGTGGCTACACCTTC	TRBV20-1	.	TRBD1	TRBJ1-2
CASSRGRSSEQFF	TGTGCCAGCAGTCGGGGGAGGAGTAGTGAGCAGTTCTTC	TRBV6-5	.	.	TRBJ2-1
CASSLRTEAKNIQYF	TGTGCCAGCAGCTTAAGGACAGAAGCCAAAAACATTCAGTACTTC	TRBV13	few	.	TRBJ2-4
CATRGFSYEQYF	TGCGCCACCAGGGGCTTCTCCTACGAGCAGTACTTC	TRBV5-1	few	.	TRBJ2-7
CASSRPGQGGGYTF	TGTGCCAGCAGCAGACCGGGACAGGGTGGTGGCTACACCTTC	TRBV12-3/TRBV12-4	.	TRBD1	TRBJ1-2
CASSSHPGQGQETQYF	TGTGCCAGCAGTTCGCACCCGGGACAGGGACAAGAGACCCAGTACTTC	TRBV6-5	few	TRBD1	TRBJ2-5
CASSNGRGTYEQYF	TGTGCCAGCAGCAACGGAAGGGGTACCTACGAGCAGTACTTC	TRBV6-5	few	.	TRBJ2-7
CASSRAVANAADTQYF	TGTGCCAGCAGCAGGGCCGTCGCGAATGCGGCAGATACGCAGTATTTT	TRBV9	few	.	TRBJ2-3
CASSLVAGGVGEQFF	TGTGCCAGCAGCTTGGTAGCGGGAGGGGTCGGTGAGCAGTTCTTC	TRBV7-2	few	TRBD2	TRBJ2-1
CASSQRRAADSGGYTF	TGTGCCAGCAGCCAACGGCGCGCCGCAGACTCTGGGGGCTACACCTTC	TRBV25-1	few	.	TRBJ1-2
CASSESGRVGGYTF	TGTGCCAGCAGTGAATCGGGCAGGGTAGGTGGTTACACCTTC	TRBV25-1	.	.	TRBJ1-2
CASSQGQALRPQFF	TGTGCCAGCAGCCAAGGGCAGGCCCTAAGGCCGCAGTTCTTC	TRBV14	.	.	TRBJ2-1
CASSPTVSAGANVLTF	TGTGCCAGCAGCCCAACGGTTAGTGCCGGGGCCAACGTCCTGACTTTC	TRBV7-6	.	.	TRBJ2-6
CASSLVLALSYNEQFF	TGTGCCAGCAGCTTAGTGTTAGCCCTCTCCTACAATGAGCAGTTCTTC	TRBV11-2	few	.	TRBJ2-1
CATSEHLAGGPKDTQYF	TGTGCCACCAGTGAGCACCTAGCGGGGGGGCCCAAAGATACGCAGTATTTT	TRBV24-1	.	TRBD2	TRBJ2-3
CASASPGTGQTQYF	TGTGCCAGCGCTTCACCCGGGACCGGACAGACCCAGTACTTC	TRBV6-2/TRBV6-3	many	.	TRBJ2-5
CSVVKDRGEHQYF	TGCAGCGTTGTAAAGGATAGGGGAGAGCATCAATACTTC	TRBV29-1	.	.	TRBJ2-5
CASSPGLGSQETQYF	TGCGCCAGCAGTCCGGGACTAGGGAGCCAAGAGACCCAGTACTTC	TRBV10-2	few	TRBD2	TRBJ2-5
CASTHGTGENIQYF	TGTGCCAGCACCCATGGGACAGGGGAAAACATTCAGTACTTC	TRBV28	.	TRBD1	TRBJ2-4
CSASTNRASSYNEQFF	TGCAGTGCCTCCACCAATCGGGCGAGCTCCTACAATGAGCAGTTCTTC	TRBV20-1	.	.	TRBJ2-1
CASSQALQGASGNEQFF	TGTGCCAGCAGCCAAGCTCTGCAGGGGGCTAGCGGGAATGAGCAGTTCTTC	TRBV3-1	many	.	TRBJ2-1
CATSDPRGNTGELFF	TGTGCCACCAGTGACCCCAGGGGGAACACCGGGGAGCTGTTTTTT	TRBV24-1	.	.	TRBJ2-2
CASSLSGTYTDTQYF	TGTGCCAGCAGCCTGTCCGGGACTTACACAGATACGCAGTATTTT	TRBV7-2	many	.	TRBJ2-3
CACGSGVSLGEETQYF	TGTGCCTGCGGTAGCGGGGTTTCATTGGGGGAAGAGACCCAGTACTTC	TRBV11-2	.	TRBD2	TRBJ2-5